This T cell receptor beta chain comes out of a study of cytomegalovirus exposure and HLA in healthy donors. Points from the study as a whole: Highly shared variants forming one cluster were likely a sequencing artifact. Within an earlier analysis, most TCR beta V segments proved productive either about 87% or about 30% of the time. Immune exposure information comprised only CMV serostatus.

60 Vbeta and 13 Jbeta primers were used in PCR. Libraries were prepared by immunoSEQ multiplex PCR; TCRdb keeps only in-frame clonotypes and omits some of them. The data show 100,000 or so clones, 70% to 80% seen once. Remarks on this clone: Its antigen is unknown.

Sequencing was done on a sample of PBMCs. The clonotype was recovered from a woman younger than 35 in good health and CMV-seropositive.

CDR3 region: CASSLRQGGSTGELFF. In DNA, the CDR3 is TGTGCCAGCAGTCTGAGACAGGGAGGATCCACCGGGGAGCTGTTTTTT. The chain combines TRBV27 with TRBJ2-2, with TRBD1 as a possible D gene (7 bases). Between the trimmed V and J ends, which lost 5 bases and 4 bases, there was a span of 17 bases. CDR3 length: 16 amino acids. CDR1 and CDR2 from the germline V gene are MNHEY and SMNVEV (reference sequence).